This is a list of T cell receptor beta chains from one sample in a study of blood T cells in healthy people across ages. TCRdb called the 5' RACE reads again in MiXCR, with one record for every CDR3 protein. This sample has a few hundred thousand distinct CDR3 sequences; about 27% occur once, and the top ten carry about 3.9%. These data were also reused for a study on T cells of mothers and their children.

The specimen was blood. Receptors originate from a boy between 2 and 10 years old in good health. CDR3s include the opening cysteine and the closing phenylalanine or tryptophan. The D gene is left open where the match is weak. Size is stated for part of the rows, as once, few or many counts, or as a class when the clone is expanded.

V,D,size,J,DNA,CDR3
TRBV7-2,TRBD1,many,TRBJ1-2,TGTGCCAGCAGCCCTGACAGGGGGCCCTATGGCTACACCTTC,CASSPDRGPYGYTF
TRBV23-1,NA,NA,TRBJ1-2,TGCGCCAGCGTTCCAACAAAAAGGGCTGGCTACACCTTC,CASVPTKRAGYTF
TRBV20-1,TRBD2,NA,TRBJ2-1,TGCAGTGCAAGGACTAGCGGGGGGGTGGGCAATGAGCAGTTCTTC,CSARTSGGVGNEQFF
TRBV12-3/TRBV12-4,NA,few,TRBJ1-1,TGTGCCAGCTCCAGCAGCAGAGAGAACACTGAAGCTTTCTTT,CASSSSRENTEAFF
TRBV6-2/TRBV6-3,TRBD1,few,TRBJ2-7,TGTGCCAGCAGCCGGGACAGGGGGACGTTGCAGTACTTC,CASSRDRGTLQYF
TRBV20-1,TRBD1,few,TRBJ2-1,TGCAGTGCTCATCACAGGGGGCGAAACGACAATGAGCAGTTCTTC,CSAHHRGRNDNEQFF
TRBV5-1,TRBD2,NA,TRBJ2-7,TGCGCCAGCAGCCCCCGTGTAACTAGCGGGAGTCCCAACGAGCAGTACTTC,CASSPRVTSGSPNEQYF
TRBV5-1,TRBD2,NA,TRBJ2-3,TGCGCCAGCAGCACTAGCGGGGGGAGCACAGATACGCAGTATTTT,CASSTSGGSTDTQYF
TRBV20-1,TRBD1,few,TRBJ2-2,TGCAGTGCCCCCGGACGGCCAGGGGGCATGACCGGGGAGCTGTTTTTT,CSAPGRPGGMTGELFF
TRBV18,TRBD1,NA,TRBJ1-1,TGTGCCAGCTCACCCGATGACAGGGGGGTGAACACTGAAGCTTTCTTT,CASSPDDRGVNTEAFF
TRBV2,TRBD2,few,TRBJ2-3,TGTGCCAGCAGTGATAGAGCGGGAGGGCCTGGAGATACGCAGTATTTT,CASSDRAGGPGDTQYF
TRBV12-5,NA,NA,TRBJ1-5,TGTGCTAGTGGGGATCCGCCGCAGCCCCAGCATTTT,CASGDPPQPQHF
TRBV20-1,TRBD2,NA,TRBJ2-2,TGCAGTGCTACCGGGACTAGCGGGAGAGGCACCGGGGAGCTGTTTTTT,CSATGTSGRGTGELFF
TRBV10-3,TRBD2,few,TRBJ2-3,TGTGCCATCAGAAGACTAGCGGACACAGATACGCAGTATTTT,CAIRRLADTDTQYF
TRBV13,NA,NA,TRBJ1-1,TGTGCCAGCAGCTTAAATACTGGGGGAGAAGCTTTCTTT,CASSLNTGGEAFF
TRBV12-3/TRBV12-4,NA,NA,TRBJ1-1,TGTGCCAGCGGACAGAACACTGAAGCTTTCTTT,CASGQNTEAFF
TRBV7-2,TRBD1,NA,TRBJ2-7,TGTGCCAGCAGCTACCCGGACAGGGGGCAATACGAGCAGTACTTC,CASSYPDRGQYEQYF
TRBV5-1,TRBD2,few,TRBJ2-1,TGCGCCAGCAACCCAACCGGACTAGGCATTAGGAATGAGCAGTTCTTC,CASNPTGLGIRNEQFF
TRBV20-1,TRBD1,once,TRBJ2-1,TGCAGTGCCCGCCAGGGGGTCCTCTACTACAATGAGCAGTTCTTC,CSARQGVLYYNEQFF
TRBV3-1,NA,few,TRBJ2-5,TGTGCCAGCAGCTTCACTGGGTGGGAAGAGACCCAGTACTTC,CASSFTGWEETQYF
TRBV29-1,NA,NA,TRBJ2-5,TGCAGCGTTGAACGAGGCCACAGGGGAGGAGAGACCCAGTACTTC,CSVERGHRGGETQYF
TRBV5-5,NA,few,TRBJ2-7,TGTGCCAGCAGCTTGGCCTGGATTGAGGCTTACGAGCAGTACTTC,CASSLAWIEAYEQYF
TRBV30,NA,NA,TRBJ2-2,TGTGCCTGGAGGCAGTACACCGGGGAGCTGTTTTTT,CAWRQYTGELFF
TRBV4-1,NA,NA,TRBJ2-5,TGCGCCAGCAGCCACATACAGGCCAGGTACCAAGAGACCCAGTACTTC,CASSHIQARYQETQYF
TRBV20-1,TRBD1,NA,TRBJ2-1,TGCAGTGCTAGAGAAAGGACAGGAGCCTACAATGAGCAGTTCTTC,CSARERTGAYNEQFF
TRBV12-3/TRBV12-4,NA,many,TRBJ2-5,TGTGCCAGCAGTTTCGATCAGGTCGGCCGACGAGAGACCCAGTACTTC,CASSFDQVGRRETQYF
TRBV18,TRBD1,NA,TRBJ2-7,TGTGCCAGCTCACCGCCGGGACAGGGGCACTACGAGCAGTACTTC,CASSPPGQGHYEQYF
TRBV20-1,NA,NA,TRBJ2-1,TGCAGTGCTAGTGGCCACAATGAGCAGTTCTTC,CSASGHNEQFF
TRBV2,TRBD2,NA,TRBJ2-5,TGTGCCAGCAGTCGCGGGAGTGGTAGGGAGACCCAGTACTTC,CASSRGSGRETQYF
TRBV28,NA,few,TRBJ2-1,TGTGCCAGCAGCTCAAGGTCCGACAGTGCCTACAATGAGCAGTTCTTC,CASSSRSDSAYNEQFF
TRBV7-9,NA,many,TRBJ1-2,TGTGCCAGCAGCCACTCCCGGGGGAACTATGGCTACACCTTC,CASSHSRGNYGYTF